A single sample gave rise to the 18 T cell receptor beta chains below, sequenced in a study of technical replicates of blood from several donors. Generated by immunoSEQ multiplex PCR, the TCRdb table keeps only in-frame clones and is missing some. Among 90,000 to 100,000 clones listed, around 95% were seen once. Sequencing input: T cells isolated from PBMCs. The receptors here all came from a human donor in good health.

This clone was seen a handful of times. The chain has TRBV29-1 and TRBJ2-2; 13 nucleotides align to TRBD2. V lost 6 bases to trimming and J lost 8 bases; unmatched junction nucleotides: 6. The length of the CDR3 is 14 residues. Germline assignment: CDR1 SQVTM and CDR2 ANQGSEA. The CDR3 region is CSVSPGLAGGELFF. In nucleotides, the CDR3 is TGCAGCGTGTCGCCGGGACTAGCGGGAGGGGAGCTGTTTTTT.

The chain uses TRBV7-8 and TRBJ2-4; TRBD2 is a possible D gene (5 bases). This CDR3 has 15 amino acids. With 1 base removed from V and 6 bases from J, the gap between germline ends came to 13 bases. Germline lookup yields CDR1 SGHVS and CDR2 FQNEAQ. The CDR3 DNA follows: TGTGCCAGCAGCTTAGAACGGGGAGTGGTAAACATTCAGTACTTC. Protein sequence: CASSLERGVVNIQYF.

J is TRBJ2-1 and V is TRBV15, with 9 bases lining up with TRBD2. There are 15 residues in the CDR3. V shed 9 bases, J shed 9 bases, and the junction held 15 bases outside the gene matches. Germline V CDR1 and CDR2: LNHNV, YYDKDF (reference sequence). The CDR3 is CATAKLLAGSVEQFF. In nucleotides, the CDR3 is TGTGCCACGGCTAAACTGCTAGCGGGAAGTGTTGAGCAGTTCTTC.

This sequence joins TRBV15 and TRBJ2-3; 8 bases agree with TRBD1. The CDR3 contains 15 residues. V was pared by 3 bases and J by 0 bases, with 2 bases of the junction left unmatched. Germline CDR1 LNHNV, CDR2 YYDKDF (reference sequence). The DNA of the CDR3 is TGTGCCACCAGCAGGGGGACAGGTAGCACAGATACGCAGTATTTT. It yields the protein CATSRGTGSTDTQYF.

This clone came up once. The chain recombines TRBV2 with TRBJ2-1; D is ambiguous. Germline V CDR1 and CDR2: SNHLY, FYNNEI. CDR3 length equals 15 residues. The germline V and J ends were trimmed by 1 base and 6 bases, with 13 bases remaining between them. The CDR3 protein is CASSEGYRASNEQFF. For the CDR3, the DNA is TGTGCCAGCAGTGAAGGATACAGAGCCTCCAATGAGCAGTTCTTC. Looking up the rest from reference TRBV2 and TRBJ2-1 gives the full variable domain: EPEVTQTPSHQVTQMGQEVILRCVPISNHLYFYWYRQILGQKVEFLVSFYNNEISEKSEIFDDQFSVERPDGSNFTLKIRSTKLEDSAMYFCASSEGYRASNEQFFGPGTRLTVL.

V is TRBV10-1 and J is TRBJ2-7; D gene ambiguous. The CDR3 sequence is 13 residues long. V gave up 6 bases and J gave up 4 bases, with 13 bases separating them. Germline assignment: CDR1 WNHNN and CDR2 SYGVQD (reference sequence). CDR3 in amino acids: CASSGTEFYEQYF. The DNA for the CDR3 is TGCGCCAGCAGCGGAACAGAGTTTTACGAGCAGTACTTC.

This sequence joins TRBV5-1 and TRBJ2-7; tentative D call: TRBD1 (5 bases). V lost 1 base and J lost 3, with 11 bases in between. Per the germline V gene, CDR1 is SGHRS and CDR2 is YFSETQ. CDR3 size: 14 residues. CDR3 in DNA: TGCGCCAGCAGCTTGACAACAGGACGCTACGAGCAGTACTTC. Amino acid sequence: CASSLTTGRYEQYF.

The chain carries TRBV29-1 and TRBJ2-3; a weak D match, TRBD1 (6 bases). The CDR3 is made up of 13 amino acids. The V end lost 6 bases, the J end lost 2 bases, and 12 bases lay between the germline ends. CDR1 is SQVTM, CDR2 ANQGSEA, per germline. The CDR3 loop is CSVERTATDTQYF. Written as DNA, the CDR3 is TGCAGCGTGGAGAGGACAGCCACAGATACGCAGTATTTT.

V and J are TRBV5-1 and TRBJ2-6, with TRBD1 matching 8 bases. CDR1 is SGHRS and CDR2 is YFSETQ in the germline V gene. With 3 bases clipped from V and 4 bases from J, the junction kept 6 bases outside the gene matches. The CDR3 contains 16 residues. The CDR3 is CASSWTGFSGANVLTF. In DNA, the CDR3 is TGCGCCAGCAGCTGGACAGGGTTTTCGGGGGCCAACGTCCTGACTTTC.

The chain recombines TRBV10-3 with TRBJ1-2; 7 bases map to TRBD1. Per germline, CDR1 ENHRY and CDR2 SYGVKD. Trimming removed 5 bases from V and 6 bases from J; junction bases left unmatched: 9. The CDR3 is 14 amino acids. The CDR3 sequence is CAISLGGAMDGYTF. In nucleotides, the CDR3 is TGTGCCATCAGTTTAGGGGGCGCCATGGATGGCTACACCTTC.

The rearrangement links TRBV27 to TRBJ2-6; 10 bases align to TRBD1. The V and J ends lost 6 bases and 1 base, in that order; junction bases with no gene match: 15. The CDR3 has 20 amino acids. CDR1 MNHEY and CDR2 SMNVEV come from the germline V gene (reference sequence). The CDR3 bases are TGTGCCAGCAGCCACAGGGGGACAGGGGTTGTGAGGTCTGGGGCCAACGTCCTGACTTTC. This sequence encodes CASSHRGTGVVRSGANVLTF.

The chain combines TRBV29-1 with TRBJ2-7; perhaps TRBD1 as D (6 bases). Germline V gives CDR1 SQVTM, CDR2 ANQGSEA. The germline V and J ends were trimmed by 6 bases and 2 bases, with 20 bases remaining between them. The CDR3 sequence is 15 residues long. The CDR3 here is CSVCFPGHHPYEQYF. Here the CDR3 DNA reads TGCAGCGTGTGTTTCCCGGGACACCATCCCTACGAGCAGTACTTC.

This clone was seen more than once but under ten times. V gene TRBV6-1 combines with J gene TRBJ1-3, with a possible D match to TRBD1 (6 bases). The V end lost 2 bases, the J end lost 8 bases, and 13 bases lay between the germline ends. This CDR3 has 14 residues. Germline V gives CDR1 MNHNS, CDR2 SASEGT. DNA of the CDR3: TGTGCCAGCAGTGAACCAGGGGCGGTGCACACCATATATTTT. This translates into CASSEPGAVHTIYF.

In regard to this clone: Sequence at one end of the junction differs from germline and may be a read error. The chain combines TRBV4-2 with TRBJ1-4; no definite D call. The CDR3 sequence is 14 residues long. Germline CDR1 LGHNA, CDR2 YNFKEQ. CDR3 nucleotide sequence: TGTGCCAGCAGCCCCCAGGTTGCGAATGAAAACCTGTTTTTT. It codes for CASSPQVANENLFF.

The V and J genes are TRBV7-9 and TRBJ1-1, with D unresolved. Germline V gene sequence: CDR1 SEHNR, CDR2 FQNEAQ (reference sequence). This CDR3 is built from 15 residues. Trimming removed 2 bases at V and 4 bases at J, with 14 bases between. CDR3 DNA: TGTGCCAGCAGCTTATTTCATGAGGTTCCCACTGAAGCTTTCTTT. Protein sequence: CASSLFHEVPTEAFF.

V and J are TRBV30 and TRBJ1-1, with 9 bases lining up with TRBD1. Germline CDR1 is GTSNPN and CDR2 is SVGIG (reference sequence). J gave up 1 base and V 0 bases, and 6 bases lay outside the gene matches. The CDR3 loop spans 16 amino acids. Here the CDR3 reads CAWSVNTGGWNTEAFF. The DNA for the CDR3 is TGTGCCTGGAGTGTAAATACAGGGGGCTGGAACACTGAAGCTTTCTTT.

The rearrangement uses TRBV29-1 and TRBJ1-2; 7 bases agree with TRBD1. Germline V gives CDR1 SQVTM, CDR2 ANQGSEA. CDR3 length equals 11 residues. J lost 8 bases, V lost 5 bases, and 5 bases had no gene match. CDR3 region: CSVWTGGGYTF. CDR3 bases: TGCAGCGTTTGGACAGGAGGAGGCTACACCTTC.

The chain couples TRBV4-1 to TRBJ2-5; TRBD2 matches 8 bases. The length of the CDR3 is 16 residues. Trimming took 1 base from V and 1 from J; bases not matched to a gene: 5. Per the germline V gene, CDR1 is MGHRA and CDR2 is YSYEKL. The chain's CDR3 is CASSQARAGGQETQYF. The CDR3 DNA is TGCGCCAGCAGCCAAGCTCGGGCGGGGGGCCAAGAGACCCAGTACTTC.